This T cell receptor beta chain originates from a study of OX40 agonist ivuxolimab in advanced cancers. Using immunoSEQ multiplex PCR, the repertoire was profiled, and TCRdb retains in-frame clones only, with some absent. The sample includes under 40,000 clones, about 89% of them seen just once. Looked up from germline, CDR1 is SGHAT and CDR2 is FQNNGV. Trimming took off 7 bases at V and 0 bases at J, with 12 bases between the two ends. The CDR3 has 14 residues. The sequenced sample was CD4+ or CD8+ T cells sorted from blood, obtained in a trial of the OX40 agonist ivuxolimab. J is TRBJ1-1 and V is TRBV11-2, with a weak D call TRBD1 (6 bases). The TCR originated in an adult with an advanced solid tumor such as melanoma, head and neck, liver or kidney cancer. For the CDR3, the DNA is TGTGCCAGCAACCCGTGGGGGCTGAACACTGAAGCTTTCTTT. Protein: CASNPWGLNTEAFF.